This TCR beta chain was sequenced for a study of blood T cell repertoires in COVID-19. Study details: Acute and convalescent COVID-19 specimens originated in the United States, Italy and Spain.

The protocol was immunoSEQ multiplex PCR, while the TCRdb copy is restricted to in-frame clones and leaves out a portion. The sample records 95,000 to 100,000 clones, roughly 83% being singletons. Looked up from germline, CDR1 is SEHNR and CDR2 is FQNEAQ (reference sequence). Trimming removed 2 bases at V and 0 bases at J, with 6 bases between. The CDR3 is made up of 14 amino acids. The V call is TRBV7-9, the J call TRBJ2-3; D gene ambiguous. The receptor comes from a woman in her sixties with acute or convalescent COVID-19. Specimen: peripheral blood. CDR3 bases: TGTGCCAGCAGCTTAACCACTAGCACAGATACGCAGTATTTT. This gives the protein CASSLTTSTDTQYF.